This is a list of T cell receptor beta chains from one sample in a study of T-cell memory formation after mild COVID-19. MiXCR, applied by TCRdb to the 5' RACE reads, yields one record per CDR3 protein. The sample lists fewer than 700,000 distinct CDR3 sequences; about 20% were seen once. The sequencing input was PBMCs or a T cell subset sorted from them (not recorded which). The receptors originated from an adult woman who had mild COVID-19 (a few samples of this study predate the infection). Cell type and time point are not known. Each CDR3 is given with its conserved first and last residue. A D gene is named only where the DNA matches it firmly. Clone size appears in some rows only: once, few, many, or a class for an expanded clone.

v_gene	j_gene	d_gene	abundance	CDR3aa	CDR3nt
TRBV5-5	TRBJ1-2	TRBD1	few	CASSWVSGGGNYGYTF	TGTGCCAGCAGCTGGGTATCAGGGGGTGGTAACTATGGCTACACCTTC
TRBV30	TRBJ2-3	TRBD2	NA	CAWSLQRELDTQYF	TGTGCCTGGAGTCTTCAGCGGGAGTTAGATACGCAGTATTTT
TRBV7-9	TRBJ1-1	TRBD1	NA	CASRRQGAMPNTEAFF	TGTGCCAGCAGAAGACAGGGGGCGATGCCGAACACTGAAGCTTTCTTT
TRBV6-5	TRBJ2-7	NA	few	CASSYDRYEQYF	TGTGCCAGCAGTTACGATAGATACGAGCAGTACTTC
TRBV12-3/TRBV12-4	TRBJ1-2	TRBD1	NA	CASTSRARDRAYYGYTF	TGTGCCAGCACCTCCCGTGCGCGGGACAGGGCGTACTATGGCTACACCTTC
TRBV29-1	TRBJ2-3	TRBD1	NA	CSVEQGQRTDTQYF	TGCAGCGTAGAACAGGGGCAAAGGACAGATACGCAGTATTTT
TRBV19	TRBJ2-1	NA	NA	CASSRGGGGVISYNEQFF	TGTGCCAGTAGTCGAGGGGGAGGCGGAGTAATCTCCTACAATGAGCAGTTCTTC
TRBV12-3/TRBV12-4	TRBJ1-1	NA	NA	CASSLYRTEAFF	TGTGCCAGCAGTTTGTATCGGACTGAAGCTTTCTTT
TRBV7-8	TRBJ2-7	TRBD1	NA	CASSTRTGGTDEQYF	TGTGCCAGCAGCACTCGCACAGGGGGTACCGACGAGCAGTACTTC
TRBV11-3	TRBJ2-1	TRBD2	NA	CASSSRTSGSEQFF	TGTGCCAGCAGCTCGCGGACTAGCGGGAGTGAGCAGTTCTTC
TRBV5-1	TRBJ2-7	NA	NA	CASSFRRQDSTYEQYF	TGCGCCAGCAGCTTCCGAAGACAGGACTCCACCTACGAGCAGTACTTC
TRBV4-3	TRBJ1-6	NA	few	CASSPHRDWGSPLHF	TGCGCCAGCAGCCCCCACCGGGACTGGGGGTCACCCCTCCACTTT
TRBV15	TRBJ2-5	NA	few	CATSREGRVQETQYF	TGTGCCACCAGCAGAGAGGGACGGGTTCAAGAGACCCAGTACTTC
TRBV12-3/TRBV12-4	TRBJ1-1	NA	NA	CASSLTGIGTEAFF	TGTGCCAGCAGTTTAACAGGGATCGGCACTGAAGCTTTCTTT
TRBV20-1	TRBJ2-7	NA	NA	CSASGGFYEQYF	TGCAGTGCTAGCGGGGGATTTTACGAGCAGTACTTC
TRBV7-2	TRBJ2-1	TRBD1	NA	CASRKQGLNEQFF	TGTGCCAGCAGGAAACAGGGGCTGAATGAGCAGTTCTTC
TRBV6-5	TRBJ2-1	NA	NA	CASSPIADNEQFF	TGTGCCAGCAGTCCAATAGCAGATAATGAGCAGTTCTTC
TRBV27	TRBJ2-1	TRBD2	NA	CASSLPTTGLAVHEQFF	TGTGCCAGCAGTTTACCAACCACGGGACTAGCAGTTCATGAGCAGTTCTTC
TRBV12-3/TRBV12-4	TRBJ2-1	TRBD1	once	CASSFRDRGIDEQFF	TGTGCCAGCAGCTTCCGGGACAGGGGCATTGATGAGCAGTTCTTC
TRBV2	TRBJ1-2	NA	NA	CASTPKGWGRGYTF	TGTGCCAGCACCCCGAAAGGGTGGGGTCGAGGCTACACCTTC
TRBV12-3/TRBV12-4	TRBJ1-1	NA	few	CASNGVATEAFF	TGTGCCAGCAATGGCGTTGCCACTGAAGCTTTCTTT
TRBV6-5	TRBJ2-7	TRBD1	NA	CASSYSRGTGPEQYF	TGTGCCAGCAGTTACTCCCGCGGGACAGGCCCCGAGCAGTACTTC